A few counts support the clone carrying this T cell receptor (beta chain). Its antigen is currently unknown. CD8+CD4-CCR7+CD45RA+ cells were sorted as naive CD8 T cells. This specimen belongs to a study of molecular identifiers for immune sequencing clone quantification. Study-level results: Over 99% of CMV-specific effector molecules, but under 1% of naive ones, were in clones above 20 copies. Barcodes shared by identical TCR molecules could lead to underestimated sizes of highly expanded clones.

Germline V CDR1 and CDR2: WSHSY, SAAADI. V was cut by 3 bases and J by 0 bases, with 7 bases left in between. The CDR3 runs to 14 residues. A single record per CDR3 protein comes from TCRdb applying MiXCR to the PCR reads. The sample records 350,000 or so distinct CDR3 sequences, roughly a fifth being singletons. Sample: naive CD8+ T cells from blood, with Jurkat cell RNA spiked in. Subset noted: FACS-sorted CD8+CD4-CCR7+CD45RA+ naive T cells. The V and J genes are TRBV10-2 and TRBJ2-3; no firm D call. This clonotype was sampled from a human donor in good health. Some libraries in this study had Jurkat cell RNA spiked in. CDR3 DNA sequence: TGCGCCAGCAGTGATTACGGTAGCACAGATACGCAGTATTTT. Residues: CASSDYGSTDTQYF.